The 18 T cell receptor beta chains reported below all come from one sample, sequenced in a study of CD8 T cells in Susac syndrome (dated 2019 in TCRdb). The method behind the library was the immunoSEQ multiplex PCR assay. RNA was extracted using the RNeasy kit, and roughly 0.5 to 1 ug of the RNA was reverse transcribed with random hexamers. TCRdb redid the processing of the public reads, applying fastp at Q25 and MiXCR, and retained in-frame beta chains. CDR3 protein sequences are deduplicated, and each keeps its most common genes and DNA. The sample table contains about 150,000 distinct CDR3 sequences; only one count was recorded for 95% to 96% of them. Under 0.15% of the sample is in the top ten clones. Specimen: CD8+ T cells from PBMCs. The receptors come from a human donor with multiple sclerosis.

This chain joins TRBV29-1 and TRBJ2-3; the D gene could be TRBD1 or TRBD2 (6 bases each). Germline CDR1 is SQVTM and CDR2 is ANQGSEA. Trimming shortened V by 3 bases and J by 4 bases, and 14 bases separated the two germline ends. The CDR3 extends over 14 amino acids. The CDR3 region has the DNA TGCAGCGTTGATATGGGGGGCGCATCAGATACGCAGTATTTT. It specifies CSVDMGGASDTQYF.

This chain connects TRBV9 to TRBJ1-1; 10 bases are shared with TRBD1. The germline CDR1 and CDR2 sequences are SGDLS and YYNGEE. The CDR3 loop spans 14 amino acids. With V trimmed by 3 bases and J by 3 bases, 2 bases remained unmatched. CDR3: CASSDGQGDTEAFF. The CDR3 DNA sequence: TGTGCCAGCAGCGACGGACAGGGGGACACTGAAGCTTTCTTT.

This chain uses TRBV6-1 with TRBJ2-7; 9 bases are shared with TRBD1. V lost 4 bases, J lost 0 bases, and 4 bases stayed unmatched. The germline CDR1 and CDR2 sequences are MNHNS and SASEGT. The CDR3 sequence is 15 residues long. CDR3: CASSVRDRASYEQYV. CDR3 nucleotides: TGTGCCAGCAGTGTTCGGGACAGGGCCTCCTACGAGCAGTACGTC.

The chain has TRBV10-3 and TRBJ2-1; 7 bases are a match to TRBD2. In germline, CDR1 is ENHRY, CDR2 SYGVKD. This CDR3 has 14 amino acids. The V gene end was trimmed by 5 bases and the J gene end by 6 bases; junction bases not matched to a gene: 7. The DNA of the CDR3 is TGTGCCATCAGTCCTCGGGGGGTGGTCAATGAGCAGTTCTTC. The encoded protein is CAISPRGVVNEQFF.

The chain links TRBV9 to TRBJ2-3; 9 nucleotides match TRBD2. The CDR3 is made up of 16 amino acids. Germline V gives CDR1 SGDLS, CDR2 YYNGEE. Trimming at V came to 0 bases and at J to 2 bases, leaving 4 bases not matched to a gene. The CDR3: CASSVVAGVNTDTQYF. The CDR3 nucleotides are TGTGCCAGCAGCGTAGTAGCGGGGGTCAACACAGATACGCAGTATTTT. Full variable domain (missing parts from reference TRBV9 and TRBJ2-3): DSGVTQTPKHLITATGQRVTLRCSPRSGDLSVYWYQQSLDQGLQFLIQYYNGEERAKGNILERFSAQQFPDLHSELNLSSLELGDSALYFCASSVVAGVNTDTQYFGPGTRLTVL.

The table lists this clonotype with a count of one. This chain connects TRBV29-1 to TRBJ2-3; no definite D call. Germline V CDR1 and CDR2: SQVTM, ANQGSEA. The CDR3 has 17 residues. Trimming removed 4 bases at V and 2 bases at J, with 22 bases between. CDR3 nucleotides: TGCAGCGTTGTAGGTGGTTCGTGGCAGTGGGACACAGATACGCAGTATTTT. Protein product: CSVVGGSWQWDTDTQYF.

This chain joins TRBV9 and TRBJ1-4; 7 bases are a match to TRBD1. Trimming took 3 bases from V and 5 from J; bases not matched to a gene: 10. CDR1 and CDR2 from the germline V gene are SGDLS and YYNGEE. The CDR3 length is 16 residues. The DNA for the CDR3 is TGTGCCAGCAGCGGAGACGGGACAGCCCCGAATGAAAAACTGTTTTTT. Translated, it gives CASSGDGTAPNEKLFF.

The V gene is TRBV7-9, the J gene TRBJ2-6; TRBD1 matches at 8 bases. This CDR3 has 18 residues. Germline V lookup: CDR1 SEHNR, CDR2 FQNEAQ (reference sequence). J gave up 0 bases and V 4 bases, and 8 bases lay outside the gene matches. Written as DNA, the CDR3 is TGTGCCAGCAGCTCCAGGACAGGGACAAACTCTGGGGCCAACGTCCTGACTTTC. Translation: CASSSRTGTNSGANVLTF. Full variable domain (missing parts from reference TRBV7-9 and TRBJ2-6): DTGVSQNPRHKITKRGQNVTFRCDPISEHNRLYWYRQTLGQGPEFLTYFQNEAQLEKSRLLSDRFSAERPKGSFSTLEIQRTEQGDSAMYLCASSSRTGTNSGANVLTFGAGSRLTVL.

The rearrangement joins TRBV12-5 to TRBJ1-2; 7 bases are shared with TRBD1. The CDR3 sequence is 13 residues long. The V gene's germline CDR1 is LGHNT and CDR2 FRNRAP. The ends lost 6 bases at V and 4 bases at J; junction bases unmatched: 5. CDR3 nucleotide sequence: TGTGCTAGTGGCGAAGGGACAGCCTATGGCTACACCTTC. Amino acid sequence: CASGEGTAYGYTF.

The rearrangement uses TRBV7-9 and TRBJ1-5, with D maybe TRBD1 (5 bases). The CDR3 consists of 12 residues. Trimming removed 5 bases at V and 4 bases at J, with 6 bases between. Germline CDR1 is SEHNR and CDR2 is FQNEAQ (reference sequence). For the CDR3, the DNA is TGTGCCAGCAGCGGACAAAATCAGCCCCAGCATTTT. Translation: CASSGQNQPQHF.

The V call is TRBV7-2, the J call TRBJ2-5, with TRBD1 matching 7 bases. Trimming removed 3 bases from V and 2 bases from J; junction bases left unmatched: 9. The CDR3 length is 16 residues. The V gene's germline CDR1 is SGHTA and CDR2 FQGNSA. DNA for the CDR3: TGTGCCAGCAGCTTTTTGACAGGGTCGACTCAAGAGACCCAGTACTTC. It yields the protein CASSFLTGSTQETQYF.

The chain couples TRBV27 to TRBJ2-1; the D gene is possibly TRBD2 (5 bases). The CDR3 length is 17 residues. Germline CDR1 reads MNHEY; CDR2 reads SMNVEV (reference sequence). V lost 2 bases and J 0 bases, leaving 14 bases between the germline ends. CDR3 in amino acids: CASSLNRRRSSYNEQFF. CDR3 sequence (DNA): TGTGCCAGCAGTTTAAATCGGCGGAGGAGCTCCTACAATGAGCAGTTCTTC.

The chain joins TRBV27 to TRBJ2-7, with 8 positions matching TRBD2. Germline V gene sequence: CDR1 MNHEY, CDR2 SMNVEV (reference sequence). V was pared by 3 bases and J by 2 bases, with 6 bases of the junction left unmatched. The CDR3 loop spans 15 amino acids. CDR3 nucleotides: TGTGCCAGCAGTTTGCGAGGCGGGGGGCCCTACGAGCAGTACGTC. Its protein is CASSLRGGGPYEQYV.

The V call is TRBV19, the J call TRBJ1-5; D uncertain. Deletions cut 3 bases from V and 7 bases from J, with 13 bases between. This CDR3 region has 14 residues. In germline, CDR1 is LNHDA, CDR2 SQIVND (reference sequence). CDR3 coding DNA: TGTGCCAGTAGTATTCAAGGGTCGGGGCAGCCCCAGCATTTT. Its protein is CASSIQGSGQPQHF.

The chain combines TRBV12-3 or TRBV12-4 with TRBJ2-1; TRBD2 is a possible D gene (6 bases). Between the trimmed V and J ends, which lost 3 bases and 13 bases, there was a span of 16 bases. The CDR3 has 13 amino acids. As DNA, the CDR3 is TGTGCCAGCAGTTTTGGGGGGTTTGGCAGACAGTTCTTC. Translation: CASSFGGFGRQFF.

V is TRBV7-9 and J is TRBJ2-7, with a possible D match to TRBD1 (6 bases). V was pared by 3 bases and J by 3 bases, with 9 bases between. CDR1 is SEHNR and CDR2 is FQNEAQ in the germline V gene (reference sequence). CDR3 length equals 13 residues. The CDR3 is CASSLSRGYEQYV. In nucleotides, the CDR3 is TGTGCCAGCAGCTTGTCCAGGGGCTACGAGCAGTACGTC.

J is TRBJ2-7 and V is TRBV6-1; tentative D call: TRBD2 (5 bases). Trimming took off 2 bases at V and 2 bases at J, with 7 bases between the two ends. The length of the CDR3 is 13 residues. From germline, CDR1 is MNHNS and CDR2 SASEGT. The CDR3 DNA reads TGTGCCAGCAGTGAAAGCGGTGCCTACGAGCAGTACGTC. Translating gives CASSESGAYEQYV.

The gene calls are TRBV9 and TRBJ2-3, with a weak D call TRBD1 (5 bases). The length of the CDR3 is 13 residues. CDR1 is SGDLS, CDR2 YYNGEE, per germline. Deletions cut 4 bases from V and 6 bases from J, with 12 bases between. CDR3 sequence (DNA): TGTGCCAGCAGCCCGATCAGGGCTGATACGCAGTATTTT. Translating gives CASSPIRADTQYF.